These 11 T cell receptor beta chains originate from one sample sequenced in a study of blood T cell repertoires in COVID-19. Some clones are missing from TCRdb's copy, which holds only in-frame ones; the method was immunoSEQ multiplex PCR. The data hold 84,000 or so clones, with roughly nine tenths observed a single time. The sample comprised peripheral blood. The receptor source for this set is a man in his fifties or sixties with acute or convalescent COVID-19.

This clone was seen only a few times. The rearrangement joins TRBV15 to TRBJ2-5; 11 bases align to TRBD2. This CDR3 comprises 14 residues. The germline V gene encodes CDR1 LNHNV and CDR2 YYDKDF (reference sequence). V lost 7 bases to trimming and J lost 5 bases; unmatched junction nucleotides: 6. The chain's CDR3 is CATTPTSGTETQYF. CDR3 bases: TGTGCCACCACCCCGACTAGCGGGACGGAGACCCAGTACTTC.

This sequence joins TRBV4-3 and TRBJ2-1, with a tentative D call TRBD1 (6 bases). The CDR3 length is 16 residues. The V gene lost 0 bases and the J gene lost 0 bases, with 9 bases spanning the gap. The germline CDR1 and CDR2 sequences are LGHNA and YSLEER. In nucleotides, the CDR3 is TGCGCCAGCAGCCAAGAGGGGGCTAACTCCTACAATGAGCAGTTCTTC. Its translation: CASSQEGANSYNEQFF.

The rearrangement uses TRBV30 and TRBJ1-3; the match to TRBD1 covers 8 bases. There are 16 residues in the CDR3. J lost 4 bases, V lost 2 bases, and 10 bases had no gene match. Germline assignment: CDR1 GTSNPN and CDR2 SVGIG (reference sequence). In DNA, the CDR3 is TGTGCCTGGAGTCCCATCCAGGGGGCAAGGGGAAACACCATATATTTT. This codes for CAWSPIQGARGNTIYF.

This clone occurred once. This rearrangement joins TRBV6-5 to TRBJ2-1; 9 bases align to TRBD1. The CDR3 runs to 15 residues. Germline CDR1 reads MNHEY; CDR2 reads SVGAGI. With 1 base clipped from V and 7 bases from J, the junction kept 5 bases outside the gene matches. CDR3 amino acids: CASSYLTGGRNEQFF. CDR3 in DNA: TGTGCCAGCAGTTACTTGACAGGGGGTAGGAATGAGCAGTTCTTC.

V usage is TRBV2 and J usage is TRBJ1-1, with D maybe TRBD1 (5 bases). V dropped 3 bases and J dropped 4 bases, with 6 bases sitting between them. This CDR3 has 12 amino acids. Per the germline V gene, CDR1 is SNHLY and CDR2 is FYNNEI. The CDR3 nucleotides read TGTGCCAGCAGTGAGGGGGGCACTGAAGCTTTCTTT. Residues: CASSEGGTEAFF. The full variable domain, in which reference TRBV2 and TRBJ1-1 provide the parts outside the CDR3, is EPEVTQTPSHQVTQMGQEVILRCVPISNHLYFYWYRQILGQKVEFLVSFYNNEISEKSEIFDDQFSVERPDGSNFTLKIRSTKLEDSAMYFCASSEGGTEAFFGQGTRLTVV.

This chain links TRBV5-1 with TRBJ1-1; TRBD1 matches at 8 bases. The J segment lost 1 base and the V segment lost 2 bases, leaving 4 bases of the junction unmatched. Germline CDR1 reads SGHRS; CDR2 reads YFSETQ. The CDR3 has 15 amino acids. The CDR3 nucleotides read TGCGCCAGCAGCTTAACCGGGACAGGGAACACTGAAGCTTTCTTT. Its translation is CASSLTGTGNTEAFF.

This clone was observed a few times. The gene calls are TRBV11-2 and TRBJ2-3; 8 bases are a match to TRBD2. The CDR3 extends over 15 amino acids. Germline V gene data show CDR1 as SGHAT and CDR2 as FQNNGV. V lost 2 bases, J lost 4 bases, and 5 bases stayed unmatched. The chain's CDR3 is CASSLLAGGADTQYF. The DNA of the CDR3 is TGTGCCAGCAGCTTACTCGCGGGGGGAGCAGATACGCAGTATTTT.

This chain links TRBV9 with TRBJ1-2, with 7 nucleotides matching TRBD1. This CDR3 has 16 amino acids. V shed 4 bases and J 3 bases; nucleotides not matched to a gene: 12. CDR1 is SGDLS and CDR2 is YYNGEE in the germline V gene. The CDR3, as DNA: TGTGCCAGCAGCTCAAATGGAGGGGGCGGAGACTATGGCTACACCTTC. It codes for CASSSNGGGGDYGYTF.

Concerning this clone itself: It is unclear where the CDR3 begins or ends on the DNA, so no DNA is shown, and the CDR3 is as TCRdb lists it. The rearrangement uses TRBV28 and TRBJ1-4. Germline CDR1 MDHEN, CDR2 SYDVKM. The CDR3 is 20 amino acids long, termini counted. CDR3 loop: CASSLYFGVGGILSYEKLFF.

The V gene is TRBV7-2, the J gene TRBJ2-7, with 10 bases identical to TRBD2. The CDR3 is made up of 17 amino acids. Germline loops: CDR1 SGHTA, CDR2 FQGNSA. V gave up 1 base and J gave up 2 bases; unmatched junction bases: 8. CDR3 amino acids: CASSLVLAGATTYEQYF. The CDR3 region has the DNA TGTGCCAGCAGCTTAGTCCTAGCGGGGGCCACCACCTACGAGCAGTACTTC.

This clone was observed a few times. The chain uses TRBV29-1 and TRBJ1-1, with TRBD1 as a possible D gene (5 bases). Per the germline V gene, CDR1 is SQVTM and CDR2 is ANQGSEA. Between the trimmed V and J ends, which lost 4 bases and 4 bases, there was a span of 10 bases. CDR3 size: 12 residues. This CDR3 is CSVVGASTEAFF. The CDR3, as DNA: TGCAGCGTTGTTGGGGCCAGCACTGAAGCTTTCTTT.